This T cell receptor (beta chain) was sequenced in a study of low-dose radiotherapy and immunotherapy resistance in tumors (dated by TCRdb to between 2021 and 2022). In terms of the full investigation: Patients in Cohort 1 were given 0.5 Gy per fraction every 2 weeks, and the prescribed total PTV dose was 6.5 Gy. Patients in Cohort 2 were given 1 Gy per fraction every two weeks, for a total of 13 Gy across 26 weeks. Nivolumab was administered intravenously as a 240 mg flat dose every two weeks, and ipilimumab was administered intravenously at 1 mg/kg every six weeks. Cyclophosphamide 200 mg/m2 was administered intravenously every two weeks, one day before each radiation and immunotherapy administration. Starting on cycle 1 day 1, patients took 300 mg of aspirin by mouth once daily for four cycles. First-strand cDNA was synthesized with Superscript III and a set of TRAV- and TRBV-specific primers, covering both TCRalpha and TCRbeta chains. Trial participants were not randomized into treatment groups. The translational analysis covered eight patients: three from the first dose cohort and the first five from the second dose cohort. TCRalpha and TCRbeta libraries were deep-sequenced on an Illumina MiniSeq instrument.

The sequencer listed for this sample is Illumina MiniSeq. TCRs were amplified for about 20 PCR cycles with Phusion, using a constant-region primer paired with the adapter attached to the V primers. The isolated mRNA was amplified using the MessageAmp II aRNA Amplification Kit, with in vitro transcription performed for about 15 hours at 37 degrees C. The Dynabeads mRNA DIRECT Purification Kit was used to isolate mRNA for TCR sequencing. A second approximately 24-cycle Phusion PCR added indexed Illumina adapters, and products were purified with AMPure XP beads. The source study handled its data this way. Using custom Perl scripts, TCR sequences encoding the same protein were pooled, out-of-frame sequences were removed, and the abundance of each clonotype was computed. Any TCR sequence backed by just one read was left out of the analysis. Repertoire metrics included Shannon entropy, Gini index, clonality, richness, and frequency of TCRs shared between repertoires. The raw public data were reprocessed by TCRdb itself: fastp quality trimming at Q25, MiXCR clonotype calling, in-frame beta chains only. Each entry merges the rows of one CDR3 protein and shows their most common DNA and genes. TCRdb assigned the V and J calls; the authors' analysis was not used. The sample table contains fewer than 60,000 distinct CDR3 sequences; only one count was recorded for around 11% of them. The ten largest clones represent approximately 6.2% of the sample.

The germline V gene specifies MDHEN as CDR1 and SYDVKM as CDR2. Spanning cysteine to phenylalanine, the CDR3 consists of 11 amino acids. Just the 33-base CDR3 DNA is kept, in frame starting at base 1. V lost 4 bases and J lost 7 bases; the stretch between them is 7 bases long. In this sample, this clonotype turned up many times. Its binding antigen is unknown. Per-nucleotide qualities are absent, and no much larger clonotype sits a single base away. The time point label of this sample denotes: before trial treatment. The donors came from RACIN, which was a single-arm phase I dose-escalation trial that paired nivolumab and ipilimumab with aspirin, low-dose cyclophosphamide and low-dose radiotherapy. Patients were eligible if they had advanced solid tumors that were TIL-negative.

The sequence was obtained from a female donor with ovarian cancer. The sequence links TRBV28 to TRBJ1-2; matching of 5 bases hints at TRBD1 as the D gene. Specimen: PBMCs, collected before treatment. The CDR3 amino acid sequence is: CASSSGFGYTF. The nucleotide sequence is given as TGTGCCAGCAGTTCAGGGTTTGGCTACACCTTC.